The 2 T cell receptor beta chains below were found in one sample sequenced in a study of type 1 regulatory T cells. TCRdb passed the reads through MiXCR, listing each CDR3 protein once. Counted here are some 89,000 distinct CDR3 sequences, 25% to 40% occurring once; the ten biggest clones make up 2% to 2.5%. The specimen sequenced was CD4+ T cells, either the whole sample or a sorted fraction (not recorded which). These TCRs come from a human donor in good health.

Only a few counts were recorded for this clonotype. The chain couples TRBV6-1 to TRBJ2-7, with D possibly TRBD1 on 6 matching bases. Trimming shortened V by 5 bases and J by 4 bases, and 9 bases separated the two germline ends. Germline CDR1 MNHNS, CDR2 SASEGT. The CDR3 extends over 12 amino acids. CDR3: CASSPQGYEQYF. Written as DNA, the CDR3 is TGTGCCAGCAGTCCCCAGGGGTACGAGCAGTACTTC.

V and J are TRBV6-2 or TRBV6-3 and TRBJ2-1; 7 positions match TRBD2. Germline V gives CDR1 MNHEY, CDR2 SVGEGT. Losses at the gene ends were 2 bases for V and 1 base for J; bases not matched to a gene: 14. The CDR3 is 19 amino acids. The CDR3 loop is CASSYPRPGAGVSYNEQFF. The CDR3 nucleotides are TGTGCCAGCAGTTACCCCCGACCTGGTGCGGGAGTATCCTACAATGAGCAGTTCTTC.